This T cell receptor (beta chain) appears in the sequencing data of a study of shared clonotypes between healthy human individuals. Naive CD8 populations comprised CD45RO-negative cells positively selected for CCR7, excluding terminally differentiated effector memory CD45RA+ cells. All participating donors were Caucasian adults from Nashville, Tennessee. With respect to this clone: Its antigen is not known.

Overall study findings and caveats: How much donors shared clonotypes was expected to be affected by sequencing depth. Sampling was confined to blood; repertoires within tissues likely differ.

This CDR3 is 15 amino acids long. V was cut by 2 bases and J by 0 bases, with 11 bases left in between. CDR1 is SGHAT, CDR2 FQNNGV, per germline. At the deep level, the assay was run. Measured with immunoSEQ multiplex PCR; TCRdb has only the in-frame clones, and not every one. This table has 2 million to 2.5 million clones, approximately 94% appearing once. The chain carries TRBV11-2 and TRBJ2-7; D is unclear. The clonotype originates from a man aged 18 to 29 in good health. Source material: naive CD8+ T cells sorted from blood. The CDR3 coding sequence is TGTGCCAGCAGCTTACAATACGGAGACTCCTACGAGCAGTACTTC. Its translation is CASSLQYGDSYEQYF.